The sequence of this T cell receptor beta chain was determined in a study of shared clonotypes between healthy human individuals. On this clone: Its antigen is unknown.

Method: immunoSEQ multiplex PCR; TCRdb's copy keeps in-frame clones and lacks some. Of approximately 2.5 million clones listed, around nine tenths are singletons. Donors comprised healthy HIV-negative adults lacking recent acute infections or vaccinations. Trimming stripped 0 bases from V and 2 bases from J, with 9 bases between. This CDR3 is 15 amino acids long. Germline-derived CDR1 and CDR2 are SGHAT and FQDESV (reference sequence). Points from the study as a whole: What limited the represented genetic and exposure-history diversity was the small number of donors. When compared with the clonotypes that were shared by all four sorted-subset donors, the non-shared clonotypes turned out to have lower generation probabilities.

Material for sequencing was naive CD4+ T cells sorted from blood. The subset was: CD45RA+ positively selected. The chain combines TRBV11-1 with TRBJ2-3; D might be TRBD2 (7 bases). The TCR was taken from a man aged 18 to 29 in good health. The CDR3 DNA is TGTGCCAGCAGCTTAGCGGGGGGGCTCACAGATACGCAGTATTTT. It yields the protein CASSLAGGLTDTQYF. Full variable domain (outside the CDR3, taken from reference TRBV11-1 and TRBJ2-3): EAEVAQSPRYKITEKSQAVAFWCDPISGHATLYWYRQILGQGPELLVQFQDESVVDDSQLPKDRFSAERLKGVDSTLKIQPAELGDSAMYLCASSLAGGLTDTQYFGPGTRLTVL.